The 6 T cell receptor beta chains below all came from one sample that was sequenced in a study of PD-1 blockade in classical Hodgkin lymphoma. Sample time point: newly diagnosed, previously untreated cHL patient sample. Using immunoSEQ multiplex PCR, the repertoire was profiled, and TCRdb retains in-frame clones only, with some absent. The table records around 30,000 clones, approximately 90% of them present only once. Material for sequencing was peripheral blood mononuclear cells (PBMCs). The receptors were gathered from a human donor with classical Hodgkin lymphoma.

This clone was seen only once. The chain couples TRBV6-6 to TRBJ2-1; D call uncertain. There are 12 residues in the CDR3. V lost 5 bases to trimming and J lost 4 bases, with 6 bases between them. CDR1 and CDR2 (germline): MNHNY, SVGAGI (reference sequence). CDR3 nucleotide sequence: TGTGCCAGCAGTCCATTGTACAATGAGCAGTTCTTC. Amino acids: CASSPLYNEQFF.

The chain links TRBV5-1 to TRBJ2-1; TRBD2 agrees at 12 bases. The CDR3 sequence is 15 residues long. Germline assignment: CDR1 SGHRS and CDR2 YFSETQ. The trim removed 4 bases at V and 11 bases at J, leaving 10 bases unmatched. The CDR3 DNA is TGCGCCAGCAGCCCCCAGGCTAGCGGGAGGGCCAAGCAGTTCTTC. This encodes CASSPQASGRAKQFF.

The chain recombines TRBV6-5 with TRBJ1-2; TRBD1 is a possible D gene (6 bases). Trimming removed 5 bases at V and 1 base at J, with 11 bases between. Germline V gene sequence: CDR1 MNHEY, CDR2 SVGAGI. This CDR3 is built from 14 residues. The CDR3 sequence: CASSTGMGNYGYTF. In DNA, the CDR3 is TGTGCCAGCAGTACAGGGATGGGTAACTATGGCTACACCTTC.

In nucleotides, the CDR3 is TGTGCCAGCAGTTTGGACCGGGCGCTTAACTATGGCTACACCTTC. The encoded protein is CASSLDRALNYGYTF. The chain employs TRBV27 and TRBJ1-2; D gene unclear. V was shortened by 3 bases and J by 1 base, with 12 bases between the two germline ends. The CDR3 totals 15 residues. CDR1 MNHEY and CDR2 SMNVEV come from the germline V gene (reference sequence).

The genes are TRBV11-2 and TRBJ2-3; unclear D gene. Germline loops: CDR1 SGHAT, CDR2 FQNNGV. V was shortened by 5 bases and J by 3 bases, with 6 bases between the two germline ends. This CDR3 comprises 12 residues. The CDR3 loop is CASSHLTDTQYF. The CDR3 bases are TGTGCCAGCAGCCACCTTACAGATACGCAGTATTTT.

This clone was counted between two and nine times. V usage is TRBV28 and J usage is TRBJ1-5; TRBD1 matches 8 bases. J was trimmed by 2 bases and V by 6 bases; bases with no gene match: 6. The CDR3 covers 15 residues. Per the germline V gene, CDR1 is MDHEN and CDR2 is SYDVKM. Written as DNA, the CDR3 is TGTGCCAGCAGGAGACAGGGGTTTGGCAATCAGCCCCAGCATTTT. Translating gives CASRRQGFGNQPQHF.